The 8 T cell receptor beta chains presented below share a single source sample, sequenced in a study of cytomegalovirus exposure and HLA in healthy donors. PCR used 60 Vbeta primers and 13 Jbeta primers. Assay: immunoSEQ multiplex PCR; the TCRdb copy retains only in-frame clones and omits some. The table has roughly 190,000 clones, roughly 80% seen once. What was sequenced was PBMCs. These receptor sequences come from a man aged 40-49 years in good health and CMV-seropositive.

The chain recombines TRBV30 with TRBJ1-2; D not certain. CDR3 length equals 14 residues. Germline loops: CDR1 GTSNPN, CDR2 SVGIG (reference sequence). Trimming shortened V by 3 bases and J by 5 bases, and 16 bases separated the two germline ends. CDR3 in amino acids: CAWRAKPSAYGYTF. As DNA, the CDR3 is TGTGCCTGGAGAGCCAAGCCCTCAGCGTATGGCTACACCTTC.

The V call is TRBV2, the J call TRBJ1-4; 9 bases fit TRBD1. V shed 6 bases and J 4 bases; nucleotides not matched to a gene: 6. Germline-derived CDR1 and CDR2 are SNHLY and FYNNEI. The CDR3 is 15 residues long. CDR3 bases: TGTGCCAGCAGGGAGGGGACAGGGTTTAATGAAAAACTGTTTTTT. Translation: CASREGTGFNEKLFF.

In this sample, this clone turned up a few times. The chain has TRBV9 and TRBJ2-7; perhaps TRBD1 as D (6 bases). The V gene's germline CDR1 is SGDLS and CDR2 YYNGEE. V shed 0 bases and J shed 5 bases, with 12 bases lying between them. The CDR3 runs 14 residues. In DNA form, the CDR3 reads TGTGCCAGCAGCGTAGAAACAGGGTTGAACGAGCAGTACTTC. Protein sequence: CASSVETGLNEQYF.

The chain combines TRBV13 with TRBJ2-1; D perhaps matches TRBD1 (5 bases). Germline CDR1 reads PRHDT; CDR2 reads FYEKMQ (reference sequence). This CDR3 has 13 amino acids. V shed 5 bases and J shed 4 bases, with 9 bases lying between them. Here the CDR3 DNA reads TGTGCCAGCAGCCCTGACAGTTACAATGAGCAGTTCTTC. Translated, it gives CASSPDSYNEQFF.

CDR3 in DNA: TGCGCCAGCAGCCAAGCGCTCGGGAGGGGATTGAATGAGCAGTTCTTC. It is translated as CASSQALGRGLNEQFF. V and J are TRBV4-3 and TRBJ2-1; 8 bases are shared with TRBD2. Germline assignment: CDR1 LGHNA and CDR2 YSLEER. With 1 base clipped from V and 7 bases from J, the junction kept 9 bases outside the gene matches. The CDR3 loop spans 16 amino acids.

This rearrangement joins TRBV28 to TRBJ1-1; D is uncertain. Trimming took off 8 bases at V and 2 bases at J, with 21 bases between the two ends. This CDR3 region has 16 residues. Per germline, CDR1 MDHEN and CDR2 SYDVKM. The CDR3 bases are TGTGCCAGCCGCGTCCCAACTTCGGGTCTAAACACTGAAGCTTTCTTT. Its translation is CASRVPTSGLNTEAFF.

This chain connects TRBV7-9 to TRBJ1-1; D gene ambiguous. CDR1 and CDR2 from the germline V gene are SEHNR and FQNEAQ (reference sequence). The length of the CDR3 is 15 residues. Trimming removed 4 bases at V and 2 bases at J, with 14 bases between. CDR3 in amino acids: CASSWVAGGNTEAFF. CDR3 DNA: TGTGCCAGCAGCTGGGTGGCGGGAGGTAACACTGAAGCTTTCTTT. The full variable domain, rest sourced from reference TRBV7-9 and TRBJ1-1, is DTGVSQNPRHKITKRGQNVTFRCDPISEHNRLYWYRQTLGQGPEFLTYFQNEAQLEKSRLLSDRFSAERPKGSFSTLEIQRTEQGDSAMYLCASSWVAGGNTEAFFGQGTRLTVV.

CDR3 amino acids: CAISESPPPQGAWSYNEQFF. In DNA, the CDR3 is TGTGCCATCAGTGAGTCTCCGCCTCCCCAGGGGGCCTGGTCCTACAATGAGCAGTTCTTC. V gene TRBV10-3 combines with J gene TRBJ2-1; the match to TRBD1 covers 8 bases. The CDR3 has 20 residues. Germline assignment: CDR1 ENHRY and CDR2 SYGVKD. The V and J ends lost 0 bases and 1 base, in that order; junction bases with no gene match: 14.